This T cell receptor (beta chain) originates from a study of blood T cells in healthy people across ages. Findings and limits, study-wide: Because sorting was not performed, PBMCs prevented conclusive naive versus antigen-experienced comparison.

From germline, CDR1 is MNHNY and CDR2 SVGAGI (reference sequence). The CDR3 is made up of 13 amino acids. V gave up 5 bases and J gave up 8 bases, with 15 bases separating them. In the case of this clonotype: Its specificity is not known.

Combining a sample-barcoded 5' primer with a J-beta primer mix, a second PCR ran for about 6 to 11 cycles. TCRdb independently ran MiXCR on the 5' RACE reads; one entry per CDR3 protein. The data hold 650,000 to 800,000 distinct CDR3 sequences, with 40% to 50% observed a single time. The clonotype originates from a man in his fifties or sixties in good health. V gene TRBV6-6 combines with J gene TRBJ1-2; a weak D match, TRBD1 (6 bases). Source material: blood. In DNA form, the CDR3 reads TGTGCCAGCAGTGGGGACAACAAGCGGGGCTACACCTTC. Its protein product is CASSGDNKRGYTF.